The clone carrying this T cell receptor beta chain was observed at least ten times. This specimen belongs to a study of patients and donors after allogeneic stem cell transplantation. Germline-derived CDR1 and CDR2 are ENHRY and SYGVKD. The V gene lost 6 bases and the J gene lost 3 bases, with 15 bases spanning the gap. The CDR3 consists of 15 residues. TCRdb reprocessed the RT-PCR reads via MiXCR and lists one record per CDR3 protein. Of about 960,000 distinct CDR3 sequences listed, roughly 18% are singletons. The source is a human donor who was either an allogeneic HSCT recipient or a stem cell or donor lymphocyte infusion donor (not recorded which). It is not recorded whose cells these are; they may come from a transplant donor. The sequencing sample was made of blood, either unsorted or a sorted T cell fraction (not recorded which). The V gene is TRBV10-3, the J gene TRBJ2-1; D not certain. In DNA form, the CDR3 reads TGTGCCATCAGATATACCAACCGAAGCTACAATGAGCAGTTCTTC. Protein sequence: CAIRYTNRSYNEQFF.